One sample yielded the 22 T cell receptor beta chains listed below, sequenced in a study of beta chain features in type 1 diabetes. Investigators reverse transcribed all isolated RNA, so they sequenced expressed TCRB transcripts. Method: immunoSEQ multiplex PCR; TCRdb's copy keeps in-frame clones and lacks some. Seen here are approximately 200,000 clones, over 8.5% observed once, and the top ten hold 0.03% to 0.04%. The sequencing sample was made of naive CD4+ T cells from blood. The receptors were gathered from a woman under 30 in good health.

This chain links TRBV18 with TRBJ2-2; a weak D match, TRBD2 (5 bases). The germline CDR1 and CDR2 sequences are KGHSH and LQKENI. V was clipped by 0 bases and J by 6 bases, with 14 bases between them. CDR3 length equals 16 residues. The CDR3 nucleotides read TGTGCCAGCTCACCACCGTACTCACTAGTCCCCGGGGAGCTGTTTTTT. Translated: CASSPPYSLVPGELFF.

This clone turned up a few times. The genes are TRBV29-1 and TRBJ1-4; D call uncertain. The CDR3 consists of 16 residues. Per the germline V gene, CDR1 is SQVTM and CDR2 is ANQGSEA. The ends were cut back, 4 bases at V and 8 bases at J, with 23 bases in the middle. The CDR3 DNA reads TGCAGCGTTGGGGTCGTCGGGCGTTCGGGGAAGGAAAAACTGTTTTTT. It codes for CSVGVVGRSGKEKLFF.

The table lists this clone with a few counts. The chain uses TRBV9 and TRBJ2-5; a possible D gene is TRBD2 (5 bases). V was cut by 4 bases and J by 5 bases, with 9 bases left in between. Germline V CDR1 and CDR2: SGDLS, YYNGEE. This CDR3 region has 12 residues. DNA for the CDR3: TGTGCCAGCAGCCGGGAAGGCGAGACCCAGTACTTC. Its translation is CASSREGETQYF.

This clone was seen only a few times. This chain connects TRBV5-4 to TRBJ2-5; 9 bases are shared with TRBD2. Trimming removed 4 bases from V and 5 bases from J; junction bases left unmatched: 15. The CDR3 runs to 17 residues. Germline V gene data show CDR1 as SGHNT and CDR2 as YYREEE (reference sequence). The DNA of the CDR3 is TGTGCCAGCAGCCCCCAGCGGGGGGCAAGGCTAGGGGAGACCCAGTACTTC. It translates to CASSPQRGARLGETQYF. Complete variable domain (other parts from reference TRBV5-4 and TRBJ2-5): ETGVTQSPTHLIKTRGQQVTLRCSSQSGHNTVSWYQQALGQGPQFIFQYYREEENGRGNFPPRFSGLQFPNYSSELNVNALELDDSALYLCASSPQRGARLGETQYFGPGTRLLVL.

In the case of this clone: The same CDR3 can be traced to other DNA sequences in this sample. V usage is TRBV2 and J usage is TRBJ2-1, with TRBD1 matching 7 bases. Germline trimming cut 4 bases from V and 1 base from J; bases unmatched to any gene: 1. Germline lookup yields CDR1 SNHLY and CDR2 FYNNEI. CDR3 size: 14 residues. As DNA, the CDR3 is TGTGCCAGCAGTGGACAGGGTTCCTACAATGAGCAGTTCTTC. It specifies CASSGQGSYNEQFF.

This chain joins TRBV2 and TRBJ1-2; TRBD1 aligns across 7 bases. V trimming: 2 bases; J trimming: 5 bases; junction bases outside the gene matches: 5. This CDR3 spans 14 amino acids. Germline values: CDR1 SNHLY, CDR2 FYNNEI. CDR3 protein: CASSEQGGPYGYTF. CDR3 bases: TGTGCCAGCAGTGAACAGGGGGGCCCTTATGGCTACACCTTC. The complete variable domain, with remaining parts taken from reference TRBV2 and TRBJ1-2, reads EPEVTQTPSHQVTQMGQEVILRCVPISNHLYFYWYRQILGQKVEFLVSFYNNEISEKSEIFDDQFSVERPDGSNFTLKIRSTKLEDSAMYFCASSEQGGPYGYTFGSGTRLTVV.

On this clone: This sample also contains other DNA sequences that code for the same CDR3. V and J are TRBV5-1 and TRBJ2-5, with 10 bases matching TRBD1. The CDR3 is 14 residues long. V shed 4 bases, J shed 5 bases, and the junction held 5 bases outside the gene matches. Germline lookup yields CDR1 SGHRS and CDR2 YFSETQ. CDR3 sequence: CASSLGTGEETQYF. For the CDR3, the DNA is TGCGCCAGCAGCCTAGGGACAGGGGAGGAGACCCAGTACTTC.

The rearrangement links TRBV18 to TRBJ2-2; TRBD1 aligns across 9 bases. V was clipped by 3 bases and J by 6 bases; unmatched bases: 8. CDR1 is KGHSH and CDR2 is LQKENI in the germline V gene. The CDR3 sequence is 16 residues long. CDR3 residues: CASSPEGQGYPGELFF. The CDR3 nucleotides are TGTGCCAGCTCACCTGAAGGACAGGGGTATCCCGGGGAGCTGTTTTTT.

The J gene is TRBJ2-1, the V gene TRBV10-2; 9 bases match TRBD2. The V gene end was trimmed by 6 bases and the J gene end by 4 bases; junction bases not matched to a gene: 7. CDR3 size: 15 residues. In germline, CDR1 is WSHSY, CDR2 SAAADI. In DNA, the CDR3 is TGCGCCAGCAGCGCCTTAGCGGGAGCGTACAATGAGCAGTTCTTC. Translated, it gives CASSALAGAYNEQFF.

On this clone itself: Other nucleotide sequences from this sample produce the same CDR3. The chain joins TRBV30 to TRBJ1-1; D is perhaps TRBD1 (6 bases). V lost 4 bases and J 7 bases, leaving 7 bases between the germline ends. CDR1 and CDR2 (germline): GTSNPN, SVGIG (reference sequence). The CDR3 has 10 amino acids. CDR3 DNA sequence: TGTGCCTGGATACAGGGTGAAGCTTTCTTT. The encoded protein is CAWIQGEAFF.

The chain recombines TRBV7-9 with TRBJ2-1, with 13 bases fitting TRBD2. CDR1 is SEHNR and CDR2 is FQNEAQ in the germline V gene (reference sequence). This CDR3 is 15 amino acids long. The V segment lost 5 bases and the J segment 7 bases; nucleotides outside the gene matches: 5. CDR3: CASSLWTSGGNEQFF. CDR3 nucleotide sequence: TGTGCCAGCAGCCTCTGGACTAGCGGGGGAAATGAGCAGTTCTTC. Variable domain in full (rest from reference TRBV7-9 and TRBJ2-1): DTGVSQNPRHKITKRGQNVTFRCDPISEHNRLYWYRQTLGQGPEFLTYFQNEAQLEKSRLLSDRFSAERPKGSFSTLEIQRTEQGDSAMYLCASSLWTSGGNEQFFGPGTRLTVL.

A few counts support this clone. Here the CDR3 reads CASSRRPQGRYEKLFF. In DNA, the CDR3 is TGTGCCAGCAGCCGAAGACCCCAGGGTCGGTATGAAAAACTGTTTTTT. V is TRBV14 and J is TRBJ1-4; a possible D gene is TRBD1 (5 bases). CDR1 and CDR2 (germline): SGHDN, FVKESK. V lost 4 bases, J lost 6 bases, and 18 bases lay in between. This CDR3 region has 16 residues.

The rearrangement joins TRBV7-2 to TRBJ1-1, with 7 bases matching TRBD1. Germline CDR1 is SGHTA and CDR2 is FQGNSA. This CDR3 region has 15 residues. V lost 5 bases, J lost 0 bases, and 6 bases stayed unmatched. In DNA, the CDR3 is TGTGCCAGCAGCCCACAGGGGAGCCTGAACACTGAAGCTTTCTTT. Translated: CASSPQGSLNTEAFF.

The sample holds a few counts of this clone. The sample contains more than one DNA sequence encoding this CDR3. In nucleotides, the CDR3 is TGCGCCAGCAGCTTGGCCGGGTCCTACGAGCAGTACTTC. Encoded protein: CASSLAGSYEQYF. V is TRBV5-1 and J is TRBJ2-7, with D hard to call. The CDR3 has 13 amino acids. CDR1 and CDR2 (germline): SGHRS, YFSETQ. The germline V and J ends were trimmed by 0 bases and 1 base, with 5 bases remaining between them.

This chain links TRBV11-2 with TRBJ2-3, with D hard to call. This CDR3 has 14 residues. V was shortened by 1 base and J by 1 base, with 6 bases between the two germline ends. CDR1 is SGHAT and CDR2 is FQNNGV in the germline V gene. CDR3 in amino acids: CASSLGPRTDTQYF. The CDR3 bases are TGTGCCAGCAGCTTAGGGCCCCGCACAGATACGCAGTATTTT.

The V gene is TRBV4-1, the J gene TRBJ1-2; 9 nucleotides line up with TRBD1. The length of the CDR3 is 16 residues. Per the germline V gene, CDR1 is MGHRA and CDR2 is YSYEKL. V lost 5 bases to trimming and J lost 5 bases; unmatched junction nucleotides: 12. As DNA, the CDR3 is TGCGCCAGCAGCGAAGGACAGGGGTTGGGTGTGTATGGCTACACCTTC. This codes for CASSEGQGLGVYGYTF.

This sequence joins TRBV28 and TRBJ1-5; a weak D match, TRBD1 (6 bases). The V gene lost 7 bases and the J gene lost 1 base, with 17 bases spanning the gap. Germline CDR1 is MDHEN and CDR2 is SYDVKM. This CDR3 contains 16 residues. The DNA of the CDR3 is TGTGCCAGCAACCCCAACCGACAGGAAAGCAATCAGCCCCAGCATTTT. It yields the protein CASNPNRQESNQPQHF.

The chain recombines TRBV30 with TRBJ2-2, with 7 bases fitting TRBD2. CDR3 length: 14 amino acids. The J segment lost 1 base and the V segment lost 4 bases, leaving 3 bases of the junction unmatched. Germline CDR1 and CDR2: GTSNPN and SVGIG (reference sequence). The CDR3 sequence: CAWNPGGNTGELFF. In nucleotides, the CDR3 is TGTGCCTGGAACCCGGGGGGGAACACCGGGGAGCTGTTTTTT.

This clone appeared a few times. The chain couples TRBV15 to TRBJ2-7; 7 nucleotides align to TRBD2. The V gene's germline CDR1 is LNHNV and CDR2 YYDKDF (reference sequence). Unmatched junction bases numbered 2, after V lost 0 bases and J lost 3 bases. The CDR3 is 14 amino acids. The CDR3 loop is CATSREGGVYEQYF. CDR3 DNA sequence: TGTGCCACCAGCAGAGAGGGAGGGGTCTACGAGCAGTACTTC. The full variable domain, its missing parts supplied by reference TRBV15 and TRBJ2-7, is DAMVIQNPRYQVTQFGKPVTLSCSQTLNHNVMYWYQQKSSQAPKLLFHYYDKDFNNEADTPDNFQSRRPNTSFCFLDIRSPGLGDTAMYLCATSREGGVYEQYFGPGTRLTVT.

Here the CDR3 reads CASSVLLDPDTQYF. The DNA of the CDR3 is TGTGCCAGCAGCGTCCTGCTAGACCCCGATACGCAGTATTTT. The rearrangement uses TRBV9 and TRBJ2-3; no definite D call. There are 14 residues in the CDR3. Trimming stripped 2 bases from V and 6 bases from J, with 13 bases between. The V gene's germline CDR1 is SGDLS and CDR2 YYNGEE.

The chain is built from TRBV9 and TRBJ2-2; TRBD1 matches at 9 bases. The length of the CDR3 is 14 residues. Germline CDR1 is SGDLS and CDR2 is YYNGEE. Losses at the gene ends were 3 bases for V and 11 bases for J; bases not matched to a gene: 8. Written as DNA, the CDR3 is TGTGCCAGCAGCGGGACAGGGGCCGCCGCAGAGCTGTTTTTT. This encodes CASSGTGAAAELFF.

There are a few counts of this clone. The rearrangement joins TRBV18 to TRBJ2-5; D gene unclear. The CDR3 totals 14 residues. From germline, CDR1 is KGHSH and CDR2 LQKENI. V gave up 3 bases and J gave up 1 base, with 9 bases separating them. This CDR3 reads CASSPFISQETQYF. CDR3 nucleotide sequence: TGTGCCAGCTCACCTTTTATTAGCCAAGAGACCCAGTACTTC.